These 12 T cell receptor beta chains were sequenced from one sample in a study of tumor-infiltrating lymphocytes in primary liver carcinoma. Total RNA amounting to 450 to 550 ng was the source from which TCR beta cDNA was made with a constant-region primer. Investigators got TCR beta libraries out of three nested multiplex PCR rounds, done with slightly modified ARM-PCR. A C-beta reverse primer and TRBV1-TRBV30 forward primers served in each of the first two PCR rounds, at ten to eleven cycles apiece. TCRdb re-derived calls from the multiplex PCR reads in MiXCR, one entry per CDR3 protein. The table has about 99,000 distinct CDR3 sequences, roughly 69% seen once. It was from about 21-30 mg of unsorted bulk tissue that RNA and DNA were co-extracted. Input material: liver tumor tissue from sampling region 5. Subset: tumor region T5, tumor centre. These receptors all stem from a woman aged 55-69 years with primary liver carcinoma and hepatitis B virus infection.

This clonotype appeared a few times. The J gene is TRBJ1-1, the V gene TRBV18; D remains ambiguous. Germline CDR1 KGHSH, CDR2 LQKENI. V shed 1 base and J shed 0 bases, with 15 bases lying between them. This CDR3 has 17 amino acids. The CDR3 nucleotides read TGTGCCAGCTCACCACAGAGGTCGGGCAGGATGAACACTGAAGCTTTCTTT. This gives the protein CASSPQRSGRMNTEAFF.

As to this clonotype: This CDR3 fails to terminate in the conserved phenylalanine or tryptophan, so it likely reflects a read error. It is unclear where the CDR3 begins or ends on the DNA, so no DNA is shown, and the CDR3 is as TCRdb lists it. The J gene is TRBJ2-2, the V gene TRBV6-6; the listed D gene, TRBD2, was not tested against the DNA. The germline gives CDR1 MNHNY, CDR2 SVGAGI (reference sequence). The CDR3 has 16 residues if both end residues are counted. CDR3 in amino acids: CAISSKGLAGTGELFL.

J is TRBJ2-2 and V is TRBV6-6, with 10 nucleotides matching TRBD1. The CDR3 has 15 residues. CDR1 and CDR2 from the germline V gene are MNHNY and SVGAGI (reference sequence). After removal of 6 bases from V and 13 bases from J, the junction contained 14 bases not matched to a gene. This CDR3 reads CASRPTGGESGWLFF. The CDR3 DNA is TGTGCCAGCAGGCCGACAGGGGGCGAATCCGGGTGGCTGTTTTTT.

As concerns this clonotype: One end of the junction does not line up with germline, which may come from a read error. The V call is TRBV29-1, the J call TRBJ2-1; D call uncertain. CDR3 size: 14 residues. Germline CDR1 and CDR2: SQVTM and ANQGSEA. In nucleotides, the CDR3 is TGCAGCGTTGGATTTGGCTTGTCGAGCTATGAGCAGCTCTTC. Protein sequence: CSVGFGLSSYEQLF.

In regard to this clonotype: A much larger clone lies a single base off, so this may be a read error. Because it lacks the conserved phenylalanine or tryptophan at the end, this CDR3 is likely a read error. This chain connects TRBV6-1 to TRBJ2-7; unclear D gene. Germline V gene lookup returns CDR1 MNHNS and CDR2 SASEGT. The CDR3 loop spans 14 amino acids. The germline V and J ends were trimmed by 1 base and 5 bases, with 12 bases remaining between them. This chain's CDR3 is CASSEGRSWDEQYI. The CDR3 DNA sequence: TGTGCCAGCAGTGAAGGCAGGTCCTGGGACGAGCAGTACATC.

The chain joins TRBV11-2 to TRBJ1-5; TRBD1 is a possible D gene (6 bases). The CDR3 spans 13 residues. In germline, CDR1 is SGHAT, CDR2 FQNNGV. The CDR3 protein is CTISSVQGQPQHF. Here the CDR3 DNA reads TGTACCATCAGCTCCGTACAGGGCCAGCCCCAGCATTTT.

As to this clonotype: This could be a read error, since a much larger clone is one nucleotide away. The genes are TRBV5-5 and TRBJ2-3; D remains ambiguous. Germline lookup yields CDR1 SGHKS and CDR2 YYEKEE (reference sequence). The CDR3 has 15 residues. The CDR3 coding sequence is TGTGCCAACAGCTTAATAGGGTGGGGCACAGATACGCAGTATTTT. It encodes CANSLIGWGTDTQYF.

Only a few counts were recorded for this clonotype. Being one base from a much bigger clone, this may be a read error. J is TRBJ2-1 and V is TRBV6-1; 8 nucleotides line up with TRBD1. The CDR3 has 15 residues. CDR1 is MNHNS and CDR2 is SASEGT in the germline V gene. After removal of 7 bases from V and 7 bases from J, the junction contained 12 bases not matched to a gene. CDR3 region: CASNLDRADANEQFF. CDR3 coding DNA: TGTGCCAGCAACCTGGACAGGGCAGATGCGAATGAGCAGTTCTTC.

With regard to this clonotype: The DNA is left out, because the CDR3 cannot be placed on it with certainty; the CDR3 is given as TCRdb lists it. This chain connects TRBV29-1 to TRBJ2-3. The CDR3 is 10 residues long, counting both termini. Germline assignment: CDR1 SQVTM and CDR2 ANQGSEA. This chain's CDR3 is CSVGWGTRYF.

In the case of this clonotype: This may come from a read error, since a much larger clone is one base off. Written as DNA, the CDR3 is TGTGCCAGCAGCTTATCCTCGGGGCCAATTGCGGGAAAAGTGTTTTTT. Its translation: CASSLSSGPIAGKVFF. V is TRBV7-9 and J is TRBJ1-4; the D gene is possibly TRBD1 (5 bases). CDR1 is SEHNR, CDR2 FQNEAQ, per germline (reference sequence). The CDR3 loop spans 16 amino acids.

This chain links TRBV11-2 with TRBJ2-3; TRBD2 matches at 7 bases. The V and J ends lost 5 bases and 5 bases, in that order; junction bases with no gene match: 16. CDR3 size: 17 residues. Per germline, CDR1 SGHAT and CDR2 FQNNGV. CDR3 sequence: CASSLGLTGQVIDTQYF. CDR3 sequence (DNA): TGTGCCAGCAGCCTGGGACTAACGGGGCAGGTCATAGATACGCAGTATTTT.

In this sample, this clonotype turned up a few times. Compared with germline, one end of the junction differs, possibly owing to a read error. The V and J genes are TRBV11-2 and TRBJ2-2, with 8 nucleotides matching TRBD1. The CDR3 extends over 17 amino acids. In germline, CDR1 is SGHAT, CDR2 FQNNGV. The CDR3 reads CASSPLPGQGDTGELFF. CDR3 in DNA: TGTGCCAGCAGCCCCCTTCCCGGACAGGGTGATACCGGGGAGCTATTTTTT.